Below, 18 T cell receptor beta chains from the same sample are listed, as sequenced in a study of CD8 T cells in Susac syndrome (dated 2019 in TCRdb). Receptors were amplified or captured by the immunoSEQ multiplex PCR assay. RNA was extracted with the RNeasy kit and 0.5 to 1 ug was reverse transcribed using random hexamers. TCRdb passed the public sequencing reads through fastp at Q25 and MiXCR, retaining productive beta sequences. Rows merge per CDR3 protein into single entries with the most common DNA and genes. Here the sample has about 73,000 distinct CDR3 sequences; about 95% occur a single time. About 0.4% of the sample is held by the ten biggest clonotypes. Sequencing input: CD8+ T cells from PBMCs. Every receptor here comes from a human donor with multiple sclerosis.

The chain recombines TRBV12-3 or TRBV12-4 with TRBJ2-7; unclear D gene. The CDR3 is 13 residues long. V was pared by 2 bases and J by 2 bases, with 7 bases between. The CDR3 here is CASSLNVAYEQYF. The CDR3 nucleotides read TGTGCCAGCAGTTTAAATGTTGCCTACGAGCAGTACTTC.

V is TRBV7-8 and J is TRBJ2-3; maybe TRBD1 (6 bases). Trimming stripped 5 bases from V and 2 bases from J, with 11 bases between. CDR1 SGHVS and CDR2 FQNEAQ come from the germline V gene. This CDR3 is 14 amino acids long. CDR3 in amino acids: CASSITGNTDTQYF. CDR3 in DNA: TGTGCCAGCAGCATCACAGGGAACACAGATACGCAGTATTTT.

The chain carries TRBV29-1 and TRBJ2-7; 9 positions agree with TRBD2. Germline V gene data show CDR1 as SQVTM and CDR2 as ANQGSEA. With V trimmed by 3 bases and J by 3 bases, 0 bases remained unmatched. The length of the CDR3 is 12 residues. CDR3 sequence: CSVEREGYEQYF. In nucleotides, the CDR3 is TGCAGCGTTGAGCGGGAGGGCTACGAGCAGTACTTC.

V usage is TRBV5-1 and J usage is TRBJ2-7; 8 nucleotides line up with TRBD2. CDR3 length: 13 amino acids. Germline CDR1 is SGHRS and CDR2 is YFSETQ. V dropped 7 bases and J dropped 2; count of bases not matched to a gene: 5. The CDR3 DNA reads as TGCGCCAGCTCACGAGCGGGAGCCTACGAGCAGTACTTC. It yields the protein CASSRAGAYEQYF.

This rearrangement joins TRBV29-1 to TRBJ1-2; D gene uncertain. The germline V gene encodes CDR1 SQVTM and CDR2 ANQGSEA. The CDR3 loop spans 13 amino acids. The V end was cut by 5 bases, the J end by 4 bases, with 14 bases between. The CDR3 protein is CSVHSDTFYGYTF. Written as DNA, the CDR3 is TGCAGCGTTCATAGTGATACCTTCTATGGCTACACCTTC.

V is TRBV7-9 and J is TRBJ2-2; tentative D call: TRBD1 (5 bases). Trimming took 0 bases from V and 6 from J, leaving 8 bases between them. This CDR3 spans 14 amino acids. Germline lookup yields CDR1 SEHNR and CDR2 FQNEAQ (reference sequence). The CDR3 here is CASSLALQAGELFF. CDR3 DNA sequence: TGTGCCAGCAGCTTAGCGCTACAGGCCGGGGAGCTGTTTTTT.

CDR3 region: CATSPRDSYEQYF. DNA of the CDR3: TGTGCCACGAGCCCCCGGGACAGCTACGAGCAGTACTTC. The genes are TRBV19 and TRBJ2-7, with 7 nucleotides matching TRBD1. CDR1 is LNHDA, CDR2 SQIVND, per germline (reference sequence). This CDR3 region has 13 residues. The V segment lost 10 bases and the J segment 3 bases; nucleotides outside the gene matches: 9.

The gene calls are TRBV6-2 or TRBV6-3 and TRBJ2-2; the match to TRBD2 covers 7 bases. This CDR3 is 18 amino acids long. V shed 0 bases and J 1 base; nucleotides not matched to a gene: 8. The germline gives CDR1 MNHEY, CDR2 SVGEGT. The CDR3 protein is CASSYSITSVMNTGELFF. Here the CDR3 DNA reads TGTGCCAGCAGTTACTCGATTACTAGCGTAATGAACACCGGGGAGCTGTTTTTT.

This chain links TRBV3-1 with TRBJ2-1, with TRBD2 matching over 10 bases. The J segment lost 4 bases and the V segment lost 4 bases, leaving 4 bases of the junction unmatched. The CDR3 consists of 15 residues. Germline lookup yields CDR1 LGHDT and CDR2 YNNKEL (reference sequence). The CDR3 bases are TGTGCCAGCAGCCCCGGGACTAGCGCATACAATGAGCAGTTCTTC. The encoded protein is CASSPGTSAYNEQFF.

The chain recombines TRBV7-3 with TRBJ1-2, with 7 positions matching TRBD1. The trim removed 4 bases at V and 11 bases at J, leaving 4 bases unmatched. Germline lookup yields CDR1 SGHTA and CDR2 FQGTGA. The CDR3 has 11 amino acids. In DNA, the CDR3 is TGTGCCAGCAGCTCTGGACAGGATTACACCTTC. It encodes CASSSGQDYTF.

This chain joins TRBV7-2 and TRBJ2-7, with 10 bases that match TRBD2. The CDR3 runs 15 residues. Germline V CDR1 and CDR2: SGHTA, FQGNSA. The J segment lost 4 bases and the V segment lost 3 bases, leaving 6 bases of the junction unmatched. The DNA for the CDR3 is TGTGCCAGCAGCTTCAATGGAGCGGGAGGGTACGAGCAGTACTTC. Its protein is CASSFNGAGGYEQYF. The full variable domain, its missing parts supplied by reference TRBV7-2 and TRBJ2-7, is GAGVSQSPSNKVTEKGKDVELRCDPISGHTALYWYRQSLGQGLEFLIYFQGNSAPDKSGLPSDRFSAERTGGSVSTLTIQRTQQEDSAVYLCASSFNGAGGYEQYFGPGTRLTVT.

This sequence joins TRBV13 and TRBJ1-1, with 8 bases matching TRBD1. Per the germline V gene, CDR1 is PRHDT and CDR2 is FYEKMQ (reference sequence). The J segment lost 7 bases and the V segment lost 6 bases, leaving 10 bases of the junction unmatched. This CDR3 has 14 residues. DNA of the CDR3: TGTGCCAGCAGTGGGACAGGAAACCGTTTTGAAGCTTTCTTT. It specifies CASSGTGNRFEAFF.

This sequence joins TRBV27 and TRBJ2-1; tentatively, D is TRBD1 (6 bases). Germline V gene data show CDR1 as MNHEY and CDR2 as SMNVEV (reference sequence). The CDR3 is 13 residues long. V shed 7 bases and J shed 5 bases, with 12 bases lying between them. In DNA, the CDR3 is TGTGCCAGCATGAGAGGGGGACACAATGAGCAGTTCTTC. This encodes CASMRGGHNEQFF.

The count of this clonotype is one. The chain employs TRBV5-8 and TRBJ2-2; TRBD1 matches 8 bases. Looked up from germline, CDR1 is SGHTS and CDR2 is YDEGEE. Trimming removed 7 bases from V and 1 base from J; junction bases left unmatched: 9. The CDR3 length is 16 residues. The CDR3 DNA reads TGTGCCAGCTTTCCACTTGGGACAGGGAACACCGGGGAGCTGTTTTTT. This translates into CASFPLGTGNTGELFF.

The chain joins TRBV27 to TRBJ2-7; D gene ambiguous. V lost 0 bases to trimming and J lost 0 bases, with 6 bases between them. The CDR3 consists of 14 residues. Germline V lookup: CDR1 MNHEY, CDR2 SMNVEV (reference sequence). The CDR3 loop reads CASSLSTPSYEQYF. CDR3 sequence (DNA): TGTGCCAGCAGTTTATCGACCCCCTCCTACGAGCAGTACTTC.

The chain combines TRBV29-1 with TRBJ2-1; TRBD1 might be the D (5 bases). The CDR3 runs to 14 residues. Trimming took off 0 bases at V and 5 bases at J, with 11 bases between the two ends. Germline lookup yields CDR1 SQVTM and CDR2 ANQGSEA. In DNA, the CDR3 is TGCAGCGTTGAAGACCCAGGGCGGCACAATGAGCAGTTCTTC. Protein: CSVEDPGRHNEQFF.

This clonotype occurred once. The rearrangement joins TRBV4-1 to TRBJ2-2; TRBD1 agrees at 9 bases. There are 17 residues in the CDR3. Germline CDR1 is MGHRA and CDR2 is YSYEKL. The V gene end was trimmed by 5 bases and the J gene end by 6 bases; junction bases not matched to a gene: 13. CDR3 loop: CASSYNPGQGRAGELFF. CDR3 bases: TGCGCCAGCAGCTACAATCCGGGACAGGGACGTGCCGGGGAGCTGTTTTTT.

The gene calls are TRBV11-2 and TRBJ2-5; D unclear. Germline CDR1 SGHAT, CDR2 FQNNGV. The V and J ends lost 5 bases and 0 bases respectively, with 4 bases between them. The CDR3 totals 12 residues. The CDR3 here is CASSPYQETQYF. DNA for the CDR3: TGTGCCAGCAGCCCGTACCAAGAGACCCAGTACTTC.